This TCR beta chain came from a study of cytomegalovirus exposure and HLA in healthy donors. Overall study results and limits: Exclusion applied to some V segments, including TRBV6-2 and TRBV6-3, as they were indistinguishable. Earlier results showed most TCR beta V segments being productive about 90% or about 30% of the time.

This clone was counted a single time. Its antigen is not identified. The same CDR3 can be traced to other DNA sequences in this sample. In the PCR, 60 Vbeta and 13 Jbeta primers were used. Assay: immunoSEQ multiplex PCR; the TCRdb copy retains only in-frame clones and omits some. The sample includes about 170,000 clones, 65% to 85% of them seen just once. This CDR3 contains 13 residues. The V and J ends lost 0 bases and 1 base respectively, with 4 bases between them. Germline values: CDR1 SGHRS, CDR2 YFSETQ. V is TRBV5-1 and J is TRBJ2-5; the D is unclear. Sequencing was carried out using PBMCs. This clonotype originated in a woman in her forties or fifties in good health and CMV-seropositive. The CDR3 DNA follows: TGCGCCAGCAGCTTGGGGGCCCAAGAGACCCAGTACTTC. Translating it yields CASSLGAQETQYF.